Listed here is a single TCR beta chain. Its target is unknown. Germline V gene lookup returns CDR1 SGDLS and CDR2 YYNGEE. The trim removed 0 bases at V and 7 bases at J, leaving 7 bases unmatched. CDR3 length: 15 residues. The sample originates from a study of cytomegalovirus exposure and HLA in healthy donors. Study conclusions and caveats: In an earlier analysis, productive rearrangement rates for most beta V segments clustered near 87% or 30%. A classifier reportedly called cytomegalovirus status with high sensitivity and specificity.

The PCR used 60 Vbeta and 13 Jbeta primers. Sequenced by immunoSEQ multiplex PCR; TCRdb stores in-frame clones only, minus some. The sample has tens of thousands of clones; approximately 71% are singletons. The source is a man between 60 and 75 years old in good health and CMV-seropositive. The chain links TRBV9 to TRBJ2-1, with 7 bases matching TRBD2. Sequencing used PBMCs. The CDR3 spells CASSVVSGTKNEQFF. The CDR3 nucleotides are TGTGCCAGCAGCGTAGTATCCGGGACTAAAAATGAGCAGTTCTTC. The entire variable domain, with the rest obtained from reference TRBV9 and TRBJ2-1, is as follows: DSGVTQTPKHLITATGQRVTLRCSPRSGDLSVYWYQQSLDQGLQFLIQYYNGEERAKGNILERFSAQQFPDLHSELNLSSLELGDSALYFCASSVVSGTKNEQFFGPGTRLTVL.